These 18 T cell receptor beta chains share one sample of origin, sequenced in a study of lymphopenia after photon versus proton radiotherapy. Sequenced by immunoSEQ multiplex PCR; TCRdb stores in-frame clones only, minus some. The repertoire consists of fewer than 20,000 clones, with approximately 92% occurring once and the leading ten covering approximately 1.5%. The sample here was peripheral blood, taken from a patient treated with photon-based radiotherapy. The receptors here all came from a woman in her forties with cholangiocarcinoma.

This clone showed up just once. V and J are TRBV18 and TRBJ1-1, with TRBD1 matching 8 bases. The CDR3 has 16 residues. Germline values: CDR1 KGHSH, CDR2 LQKENI. Germline trimming cut 3 bases from V and 8 bases from J; bases unmatched to any gene: 14. Here the CDR3 reads CASSPGQGPVNSEAFF. The CDR3 DNA sequence: TGTGCCAGCTCACCCGGACAGGGCCCTGTGAACTCAGAAGCTTTCTTT. The complete variable domain, with remaining parts taken from reference TRBV18 and TRBJ1-1, reads NAGVMQNPRHLVRRRGQEARLRCSPMKGHSHVYWYRQLPEEGLKFMVYLQKENIIDESGMPKERFSAEFPKEGPSILRIQQVVRGDSAAYFCASSPGQGPVNSEAFFGQGTRLTVV.

The gene calls are TRBV7-2 and TRBJ1-2, with D maybe TRBD1 (6 bases). The CDR3 extends over 13 amino acids. The V and J ends lost 5 bases and 4 bases respectively, with 11 bases between them. Germline assignment: CDR1 SGHTA and CDR2 FQGNSA. Written as DNA, the CDR3 is TGTGCCAGCAGCGCAGGGGCCCTCTATGGCTACACCTTC. Its protein product is CASSAGALYGYTF.

This chain joins TRBV28 and TRBJ1-2; D is ambiguous. The germline V gene has CDR1 MDHEN and CDR2 SYDVKM. The germline V and J ends were trimmed by 3 bases and 7 bases, with 9 bases remaining between them. The CDR3 extends over 12 amino acids. CDR3: CASSFEGSGYTF. The CDR3 coding sequence is TGTGCCAGCAGTTTCGAAGGGTCTGGCTACACCTTC.

The CDR3 region has the DNA TGTGCCAGTAGTACATCATCTACTCCCGCCGGCCGCAATGAGCAGTTCTTC. It specifies CASSTSSTPAGRNEQFF. This sequence joins TRBV19 and TRBJ2-1; D gene ambiguous. This CDR3 comprises 17 residues. The V gene's germline CDR1 is LNHDA and CDR2 SQIVND (reference sequence). V was shortened by 4 bases and J by 6 bases, with 22 bases between the two germline ends. Supplemented by reference TRBV19 and TRBJ2-1, the full variable domain reads DGGITQSPKYLFRKEGQNVTLSCEQNLNHDAMYWYRQDPGQGLRLIYYSQIVNDFQKGDIAEGYSVSREKKESFPLTVTSAQKNPTAFYLCASSTSSTPAGRNEQFFGPGTRLTVL.

This chain uses TRBV7-2 with TRBJ1-5; D is uncertain. There are 13 residues in the CDR3. The V end was cut by 4 bases, the J end by 7 bases, with 11 bases between. Germline V lookup: CDR1 SGHTA, CDR2 FQGNSA. The CDR3: CASSSALGQPQHF. CDR3 sequence (DNA): TGTGCCAGCAGCTCCGCCTTGGGGCAGCCCCAGCATTTT.

The CDR3 protein is CASSPVSYEQYF. CDR3 bases: TGTGCCAGCAGTCCAGTATCCTACGAGCAGTACTTC. This chain uses TRBV28 with TRBJ2-7; no reliable D call. The CDR3 length is 12 residues. Germline V gene sequence: CDR1 MDHEN, CDR2 SYDVKM. Trimming left V 5 bases short and J 1 base short, with 6 bases between.

This chain connects TRBV19 to TRBJ2-3; D is perhaps TRBD1 or TRBD2 (6 bases each). Looked up from germline, CDR1 is LNHDA and CDR2 is SQIVND (reference sequence). V was cut by 3 bases and J by 3 bases, with 13 bases left in between. This CDR3 has 15 residues. This CDR3 reads CASSITGAGTDTQYF. In DNA form, the CDR3 reads TGTGCCAGTAGTATCACGGGGGCAGGGACAGATACGCAGTATTTT.

The V call is TRBV14, the J call TRBJ2-7, with D perhaps matching TRBD2 (5 bases). The CDR3 covers 13 residues. Germline V lookup: CDR1 SGHDN, CDR2 FVKESK. Trimming took off 7 bases at V and 0 bases at J, with 10 bases between the two ends. The CDR3 DNA reads as TGTGCCAGCAACCCAACTAGCTCCTACGAGCAGTACTTC. Protein: CASNPTSSYEQYF.

The chain recombines TRBV6-1 with TRBJ2-7; 9 nucleotides line up with TRBD2. CDR1 MNHNS and CDR2 SASEGT come from the germline V gene. The CDR3 spans 16 residues. V lost 4 bases, J lost 3 bases, and 10 bases stayed unmatched. CDR3 in amino acids: CASSASGAGGIYEQYF. Here the CDR3 DNA reads TGTGCCAGCAGTGCGTCCGGGGCGGGAGGGATCTACGAGCAGTACTTC.

The V and J genes are TRBV9 and TRBJ1-1; maybe TRBD1 (6 bases). The V end was cut by 4 bases, the J end by 4 bases, with 17 bases between. Germline CDR1 is SGDLS and CDR2 is YYNGEE. This CDR3 region has 15 residues. CDR3 coding DNA: TGTGCCAGCAGCTCTAGCCCCATAGGGGGCACTGAAGCTTTCTTT. Translated: CASSSSPIGGTEAFF.

The table lists this clone with a count of one. This chain connects TRBV5-5 to TRBJ2-1, with 9 positions matching TRBD2. The V gene's germline CDR1 is SGHKS and CDR2 YYEKEE (reference sequence). The CDR3 has 15 amino acids. V dropped 4 bases and J dropped 6; count of bases not matched to a gene: 8. This CDR3 reads CASSQNGLASNEQFF. Here the CDR3 DNA reads TGTGCCAGCAGCCAGAACGGACTAGCGTCCAATGAGCAGTTCTTC.

The rearrangement joins TRBV9 to TRBJ2-7; TRBD1 is a possible D gene (7 bases). CDR1 and CDR2 from the germline V gene are SGDLS and YYNGEE. This CDR3 spans 14 amino acids. V was trimmed by 3 bases and J by 6 bases, leaving 16 bases between them. For the CDR3, the DNA is TGTGCCAGCAGCGAGGGGGGACAGCCGAGCGAGCAGTACTTC. This sequence encodes CASSEGGQPSEQYF. The whole variable domain, filled in from reference TRBV9 and TRBJ2-7, reads DSGVTQTPKHLITATGQRVTLRCSPRSGDLSVYWYQQSLDQGLQFLIQYYNGEERAKGNILERFSAQQFPDLHSELNLSSLELGDSALYFCASSEGGQPSEQYFGPGTRLTVT.

This chain joins TRBV5-1 and TRBJ1-4; no reliable D call. The CDR3 is 14 residues long. Looked up from germline, CDR1 is SGHRS and CDR2 is YFSETQ. The V end was cut by 0 bases, the J end by 8 bases, with 11 bases between. CDR3 sequence reads: CASSLAGVQEKLFF. CDR3 in DNA: TGCGCCAGCAGCTTGGCTGGGGTACAGGAAAAACTGTTTTTT.

V and J are TRBV6-5 and TRBJ2-3, with TRBD2 matching 10 bases. Germline V gene lookup returns CDR1 MNHEY and CDR2 SVGAGI. CDR3 length: 16 amino acids. V gave up 4 bases and J gave up 4 bases; unmatched junction bases: 8. The CDR3 DNA follows: TGTGCCAGCAGTTCCCCAAGCGGGGGGGCTCCAGATACGCAGTATTTT. It codes for CASSSPSGGAPDTQYF.

The rearrangement links TRBV28 to TRBJ1-2, with TRBD1 matching over 7 bases. V gave up 4 bases and J gave up 2 bases; unmatched junction bases: 7. CDR3 length: 15 residues. Germline V CDR1 and CDR2: MDHEN, SYDVKM. This chain's CDR3 is CASSSSDRVNYGYTF. In DNA form, the CDR3 reads TGTGCCAGCAGTTCGTCCGACAGGGTGAACTATGGCTACACCTTC.

This chain joins TRBV9 and TRBJ1-2, with D unresolved. This CDR3 is 14 amino acids long. The V and J ends lost 0 bases and 5 bases respectively, with 11 bases between them. The germline V gene encodes CDR1 SGDLS and CDR2 YYNGEE. In DNA form, the CDR3 reads TGTGCCAGCAGCGTAGACTCACAGTTTTATGGCTACACCTTC. Its translation: CASSVDSQFYGYTF.

This clone was counted once. The chain employs TRBV9 and TRBJ2-3; D unresolved. V lost 3 bases and J lost 2, with 10 bases in between. CDR3 length equals 14 residues. Looked up from germline, CDR1 is SGDLS and CDR2 is YYNGEE. The CDR3 protein is CASSAQGNTDTQYF. Written as DNA, the CDR3 is TGTGCCAGCAGCGCGCAAGGAAACACAGATACGCAGTATTTT.

The chain carries TRBV6-5 and TRBJ1-2, with 10 bases lining up with TRBD1. Germline CDR1 reads MNHEY; CDR2 reads SVGAGI. This CDR3 has 15 residues. V was clipped by 0 bases and J by 3 bases; unmatched bases: 1. This CDR3 is CASSYSGQGHYGYTF. In nucleotides, the CDR3 is TGTGCCAGCAGTTACTCGGGACAGGGGCACTATGGCTACACCTTC.